The 6 T cell receptor beta chains below were found in one sample sequenced in a study of T cells after posttransplantation cyclophosphamide. Sequencing was performed with immunoSEQ multiplex PCR; in TCRdb, only in-frame clones are kept and a portion is missing. The data hold just over 65,000 clones, with over 85% observed a single time. Sequencing was performed on PBMCs. These receptors all come from a woman in her 30s in good health and a related stem cell transplant donor.

The V gene is TRBV7-9, the J gene TRBJ2-3; possibly TRBD2 for D (7 bases). The germline V and J ends were trimmed by 2 bases and 0 bases, with 21 bases remaining between them. The CDR3 has 19 residues. Per germline, CDR1 SEHNR and CDR2 FQNEAQ (reference sequence). CDR3 DNA: TGTGCCAGCAGCTTACTGAGTATTGGGCGGGGGCCGAGCACAGATACGCAGTATTTT. Amino acids: CASSLLSIGRGPSTDTQYF.

J is TRBJ1-1 and V is TRBV7-2, with 8 bases lining up with TRBD1. This CDR3 has 16 amino acids. V trimming: 3 bases; J trimming: 1 base; junction bases outside the gene matches: 7. Germline V CDR1 and CDR2: SGHTA, FQGNSA. CDR3: CASSFPRQGRNTEAFF. DNA for the CDR3: TGTGCCAGCAGCTTCCCGAGACAGGGGCGGAACACTGAAGCTTTCTTT. The variable domain in full, with the rest retrieved from reference TRBV7-2 and TRBJ1-1, is GAGVSQSPSNKVTEKGKDVELRCDPISGHTALYWYRQSLGQGLEFLIYFQGNSAPDKSGLPSDRFSAERTGGSVSTLTIQRTQQEDSAVYLCASSFPRQGRNTEAFFGQGTRLTVV.

The chain has TRBV18 and TRBJ2-5, with unresolved D. Germline V gene sequence: CDR1 KGHSH, CDR2 LQKENI. The CDR3 totals 12 residues. V lost 3 bases and J 4 bases, leaving 6 bases between the germline ends. This chain's CDR3 is CASSPEAETQYF. Here the CDR3 DNA reads TGTGCCAGCTCACCTGAAGCAGAGACCCAGTACTTC.

V gene TRBV4-2 combines with J gene TRBJ1-1; TRBD1 matches at 12 bases. V was pared by 3 bases and J by 4 bases, with 3 bases of the junction left unmatched. The CDR3 extends over 15 amino acids. Germline-derived CDR1 and CDR2 are LGHNA and YNFKEQ. The CDR3: CASSQGQGAPTEAFF. CDR3 in DNA: TGTGCCAGCAGCCAGGGACAGGGGGCGCCCACTGAAGCTTTCTTT.

V gene TRBV30 combines with J gene TRBJ2-3, with TRBD1 as a possible D gene (6 bases). Germline V gene lookup returns CDR1 GTSNPN and CDR2 SVGIG (reference sequence). Trimming removed 0 bases from V and 3 bases from J, with 13 bases in between. The CDR3 extends over 15 amino acids. The CDR3 sequence is CAWSVGAGETDTQYF. The CDR3 DNA follows: TGTGCCTGGAGTGTAGGGGCAGGGGAAACAGATACGCAGTATTTT.

The chain combines TRBV10-3 with TRBJ1-4; a weak D match, TRBD1 (5 bases). The CDR3 spans 15 residues. Trimming removed 0 bases at V and 8 bases at J, with 13 bases between. In germline, CDR1 is ENHRY, CDR2 SYGVKD. This CDR3 reads CAISESRTNEEKLFF. CDR3 DNA sequence: TGTGCCATCAGTGAGTCGAGGACAAATGAGGAAAAACTGTTTTTT.